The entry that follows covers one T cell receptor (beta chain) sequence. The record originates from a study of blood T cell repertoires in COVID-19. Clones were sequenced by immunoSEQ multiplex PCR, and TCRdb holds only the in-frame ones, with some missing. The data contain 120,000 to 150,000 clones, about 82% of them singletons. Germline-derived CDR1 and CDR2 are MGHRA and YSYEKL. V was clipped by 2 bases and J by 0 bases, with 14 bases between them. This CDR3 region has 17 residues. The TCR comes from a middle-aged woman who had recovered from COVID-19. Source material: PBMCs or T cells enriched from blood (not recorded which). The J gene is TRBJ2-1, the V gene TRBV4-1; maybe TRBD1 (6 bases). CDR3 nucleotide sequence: TGCGCCAGCAGCCAATCCGCACAGGGAGTCTCCTACAATGAGCAGTTCTTC. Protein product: CASSQSAQGVSYNEQFF.